Each of the 18 T cell receptor beta chains below was sequenced from the same sample in a study of blood T cell repertoires in COVID-19. Method: immunoSEQ multiplex PCR; TCRdb's copy keeps in-frame clones and lacks some. The sample lists around 420,000 clones, roughly 90% occurring once. The specimen sequenced was PBMCs or T cells enriched from blood (not recorded which). The receptors were sampled from a woman in her thirties or forties with acute COVID-19.

V and J are TRBV11-2 and TRBJ2-5, with 7 bases aligning to TRBD1. This CDR3 spans 14 amino acids. Trimming at V came to 0 bases and at J to 5 bases, leaving 3 bases not matched to a gene. Germline V gene sequence: CDR1 SGHAT, CDR2 FQNNGV. The CDR3 nucleotides are TGTGCCAGCAGCTTAGATCCAGGGGGTGAGACCCAGTACTTC. As protein: CASSLDPGGETQYF.

The rearrangement uses TRBV9 and TRBJ1-4; no firm D call. The V end was cut by 0 bases, the J end by 0 bases, with 12 bases between. The CDR3 covers 17 residues. Germline V gene lookup returns CDR1 SGDLS and CDR2 YYNGEE. The DNA of the CDR3 is TGTGCCAGCAGCGTAGGGTCTTCGGGAACAACTAATGAAAAACTGTTTTTT. This gives the protein CASSVGSSGTTNEKLFF.

This chain links TRBV14 with TRBJ1-2; no reliable D call. CDR1 is SGHDN and CDR2 is FVKESK in the germline V gene. The CDR3 length is 14 residues. With 1 base removed from V and 4 bases from J, the gap between germline ends came to 10 bases. CDR3 bases: TGTGCCAGCAGCCAAGTCGGGGTCGGCTATGGCTACACCTTC. Translated, it gives CASSQVGVGYGYTF. Drawing the rest from reference TRBV14 and TRBJ1-2, the complete variable domain is EAGVTQFPSHSVIEKGQTVTLRCDPISGHDNLYWYRRVMGKEIKFLLHFVKESKQDESGMPNNRFLAERTGGTYSTLKVQPAELEDSGVYFCASSQVGVGYGYTFGSGTRLTVV.

The chain carries TRBV20-1 and TRBJ2-7, with D perhaps TRBD2 (7 bases). The CDR3 spans 13 residues. V shed 3 bases and J shed 2 bases, with 11 bases lying between them. Per germline, CDR1 DFQATT and CDR2 SNEGSKA (reference sequence). The DNA for the CDR3 is TGCAGTGCTAGTCGAGGGGGGGCCTACGAGCAGTACTTC. Translating gives CSASRGGAYEQYF.

This clone is a singleton in its sample. The chain recombines TRBV28 with TRBJ1-1; TRBD1 aligns across 12 bases. The CDR3 totals 16 residues. Germline V gene data show CDR1 as MDHEN and CDR2 as SYDVKM. V lost 5 bases, J lost 3 bases, and 7 bases stayed unmatched. The CDR3 is CASSSWDRGRDTEAFF. In DNA, the CDR3 is TGTGCCAGCAGTAGTTGGGACAGGGGGCGAGACACTGAAGCTTTCTTT.

The chain combines TRBV29-1 with TRBJ2-1; TRBD2 aligns across 8 bases. Germline assignment: CDR1 SQVTM and CDR2 ANQGSEA. CDR3 length: 14 residues. J lost 4 bases, V lost 3 bases, and 5 bases had no gene match. CDR3 sequence reads: CSVDVLAVYNEQFF. In DNA, the CDR3 is TGCAGCGTTGACGTACTAGCGGTTTACAATGAGCAGTTCTTC.

V usage is TRBV5-1 and J usage is TRBJ2-3; 9 bases map to TRBD2. The CDR3 has 15 residues. Trimming cost V 2 bases and J 5 bases; bases outside gene matches: 6. CDR1 SGHRS and CDR2 YFSETQ come from the germline V gene. CDR3 bases: TGCGCCAGCAGCTTAGCGGGGGGCCGGGGAGATACGCAGTATTTT. This encodes CASSLAGGRGDTQYF.

The rearrangement links TRBV5-4 to TRBJ1-2, with D hard to call. Germline assignment: CDR1 SGHNT and CDR2 YYREEE (reference sequence). Trimming stripped 0 bases from V and 0 bases from J, with 6 bases between. The CDR3 sequence is 14 residues long. CDR3 region: CASSLVGANYGYTF. The CDR3 nucleotides are TGTGCCAGCAGCTTGGTAGGAGCTAACTATGGCTACACCTTC.

The chain uses TRBV20-1 and TRBJ2-2, with 8 bases that match TRBD2. Germline V gene data show CDR1 as DFQATT and CDR2 as SNEGSKA (reference sequence). There are 15 residues in the CDR3. Losses at the gene ends were 3 bases for V and 5 bases for J; bases not matched to a gene: 8. The CDR3 DNA is TGCAGTGCTAGTGGCGGGGGGCTTCCTACCGGGGAGCTGTTTTTT. Its protein product is CSASGGGLPTGELFF.

The chain combines TRBV10-3 with TRBJ2-2, with 8 bases identical to TRBD1. Germline CDR1 and CDR2: ENHRY and SYGVKD. The CDR3 consists of 17 residues. V lost 4 bases and J lost 1; bases outside the gene matches: 8. CDR3 protein: CAISGGTGNLNTGELFF. Here the CDR3 DNA reads TGTGCCATCAGTGGCGGGACAGGTAACCTGAACACCGGGGAGCTGTTTTTT.

This chain connects TRBV19 to TRBJ1-2, with 7 bases identical to TRBD1. From germline, CDR1 is LNHDA and CDR2 SQIVND (reference sequence). With V trimmed by 7 bases and J by 4 bases, 6 bases remained unmatched. This CDR3 contains 13 residues. The CDR3 region is CASNPRDSYGYTF. CDR3 DNA: TGTGCCAGTAACCCACGGGACAGCTATGGCTACACCTTC. The variable domain in full, completed from reference TRBV19 and TRBJ1-2, reads DGGITQSPKYLFRKEGQNVTLSCEQNLNHDAMYWYRQDPGQGLRLIYYSQIVNDFQKGDIAEGYSVSREKKESFPLTVTSAQKNPTAFYLCASNPRDSYGYTFGSGTRLTVV.

The count of this clone is one. This chain connects TRBV5-1 to TRBJ2-1; 11 bases fit TRBD1. The CDR3 runs 16 residues. The V segment lost 4 bases and the J segment 7 bases; nucleotides outside the gene matches: 10. CDR1 is SGHRS and CDR2 is YFSETQ in the germline V gene. The CDR3: CASSPGDRGVGNEQFF. In nucleotides, the CDR3 is TGCGCCAGCAGCCCAGGGGACAGGGGGGTAGGGAATGAGCAGTTCTTC.

This chain joins TRBV5-4 and TRBJ2-1, with TRBD1 matching over 7 bases. CDR3 length equals 17 residues. Germline V gives CDR1 SGHNT, CDR2 YYREEE (reference sequence). V trimming: 4 bases; J trimming: 0 bases; junction bases outside the gene matches: 10. The CDR3 is CASSIWGQLGSYNEQFF. The CDR3 DNA reads TGTGCCAGCAGCATATGGGGACAGTTGGGCTCCTACAATGAGCAGTTCTTC.

V is TRBV3-1 (or the pseudogene TRBV3-2) and J is TRBJ2-1, with 10 bases lining up with TRBD2. The CDR3 sequence is 14 residues long. Germline V lookup: CDR1 LGHDT, CDR2 YNNKEL (reference sequence). V shed 4 bases, J shed 10 bases, and the junction held 7 bases outside the gene matches. This CDR3 reads CASSRQLAGGEQFF. The CDR3 bases are TGTGCCAGCAGCCGTCAGTTAGCGGGGGGAGAGCAGTTCTTC.

The chain is built from TRBV4-1 and TRBJ1-5; D unclear. The CDR3 consists of 13 residues. V lost 1 base and J lost 8, with 9 bases in between. The V gene's germline CDR1 is MGHRA and CDR2 YSYEKL. As DNA, the CDR3 is TGCGCCAGCAGCCAAGTACGGGTTGAGCCCCAGCATTTT. Its translation is CASSQVRVEPQHF.

V usage is TRBV12-3 or TRBV12-4 and J usage is TRBJ1-1; D perhaps matches TRBD1 (5 bases). The CDR3 has 11 amino acids. V lost 11 bases, J lost 4 bases, and 11 bases lay in between. The CDR3: CASSRATEAFF. CDR3 coding DNA: TGTGCCTCCTCCAGGGCCACTGAAGCTTTCTTT.

This chain links TRBV6-1 with TRBJ2-7; no clear D gene. The germline V gene encodes CDR1 MNHNS and CDR2 SASEGT. V was shortened by 2 bases and J by 4 bases, with 6 bases between the two germline ends. The CDR3 runs to 12 residues. CDR3: CASSERSYEQYF. DNA of the CDR3: TGTGCCAGCAGTGAACGGTCGTACGAGCAGTACTTC.

The rearrangement joins TRBV2 to TRBJ2-4, with 10 bases identical to TRBD1. Germline V gives CDR1 SNHLY, CDR2 FYNNEI. V lost 4 bases to trimming and J lost 6 bases; unmatched junction nucleotides: 3. CDR3 length equals 14 residues. CDR3 region: CASSGRDRGNIQYF. CDR3 nucleotide sequence: TGTGCCAGCAGTGGGCGGGACAGGGGAAACATTCAGTACTTC.